This passage covers 5 T cell receptor beta chains from one sample sequenced in a study of cytomegalovirus exposure and HLA in healthy donors. A multiplex PCR was run with 60 Vbeta primers and 13 Jbeta primers. Here immunoSEQ multiplex PCR was the method, and the copy in TCRdb shows in-frame clones only, minus some. The data contain 65,000 to 90,000 clones, over 60% of them singletons. Sequences were obtained from PBMCs. The receptors were gathered from a man aged 35-49 years in good health and CMV-seronegative.

V gene TRBV14 combines with J gene TRBJ2-5; 7 bases map to TRBD1. The CDR3 contains 16 residues. The J segment lost 5 bases and the V segment lost 2 bases, leaving 11 bases of the junction unmatched. Germline V gene lookup returns CDR1 SGHDN and CDR2 FVKESK. CDR3 sequence (DNA): TGTGCCAGCAGCCAATGGGGTCTAGGGGGCCGCGAGACCCAGTACTTC. This encodes CASSQWGLGGRETQYF. Combining the CDR3 with reference TRBV14 and TRBJ2-5 gives the whole variable domain EAGVTQFPSHSVIEKGQTVTLRCDPISGHDNLYWYRRVMGKEIKFLLHFVKESKQDESGMPNNRFLAERTGGTYSTLKVQPAELEDSGVYFCASSQWGLGGRETQYFGPGTRLLVL.

The chain employs TRBV9 and TRBJ2-5, with D perhaps TRBD1 (5 bases). CDR3 length equals 15 residues. CDR1 is SGDLS and CDR2 is YYNGEE in the germline V gene. With 0 bases removed from V and 7 bases from J, the gap between germline ends came to 16 bases. CDR3 sequence reads: CASSVGALGQGTQYF. As DNA, the CDR3 is TGTGCCAGCAGCGTAGGGGCTTTGGGCCAGGGGACCCAGTACTTC. Full variable domain (rest looked up from reference TRBV9 and TRBJ2-5): DSGVTQTPKHLITATGQRVTLRCSPRSGDLSVYWYQQSLDQGLQFLIQYYNGEERAKGNILERFSAQQFPDLHSELNLSSLELGDSALYFCASSVGALGQGTQYFGPGTRLLVL.

J is TRBJ2-7 and V is TRBV4-1; a possible D gene is TRBD1 (5 bases). V was clipped by 1 base and J by 3 bases, with 13 bases between them. This CDR3 contains 15 residues. Germline-derived CDR1 and CDR2 are MGHRA and YSYEKL. CDR3 loop: CASSQVGASVYEQYF. The CDR3 bases are TGCGCCAGCAGCCAAGTAGGGGCCAGTGTCTACGAGCAGTACTTC.

There are a few counts of this clone. Germline and junction disagree at one end, which may indicate a read error. The V and J genes are TRBV6-5 and TRBJ2-2; D might be TRBD2 (5 bases). The CDR3 has 12 amino acids. The germline gives CDR1 MNHEY, CDR2 SVGAGI. CDR3 bases: TGTGCCAGCAGTTACGATTACCGGGGAGCTGTTTTT. Protein: CASSYDYRGAVF.

The J gene is TRBJ2-7, the V gene TRBV7-2; 7 bases are shared with TRBD1. Germline V gene data show CDR1 as SGHTA and CDR2 as FQGNSA. CDR3 length equals 13 residues. Unmatched junction bases numbered 7, after V lost 3 bases and J lost 8 bases. CDR3 sequence (DNA): TGTGCCAGCAGCTTGGGCAGGGGGTACAAGCAGTACTTC. Protein product: CASSLGRGYKQYF. Together with reference TRBV7-2 and TRBJ2-7, the CDR3 gives the full variable domain: GAGVSQSPSNKVTEKGKDVELRCDPISGHTALYWYRQSLGQGLEFLIYFQGNSAPDKSGLPSDRFSAERTGGSVSTLTIQRTQQEDSAVYLCASSLGRGYKQYFGPGTRLTVT.